Presented here are 27 T cell receptor beta chains from one specimen sequenced in a study of vaccination effects on CD4 cells after COVID-19 (dated by TCRdb to the early 2020s). Antigen specificity for these receptors is unknown. The library was built by means of the immunoSEQ multiplex PCR assay. TCRdb mirrors the immuneACCESS table, restricted to in-frame sequences. Some clones are absent from its copies; in checked studies, under half trace to an unresolved V gene, and the reason for the others is unknown. The sample table lists tens of thousands of clones, more than 70% of them with a count of one. The top ten clonotypes cover around 40% of the sample. The ViraFEST assay stimulated PBMC with viral peptide pools and then used TCR sequencing to identify antigen-specific CD4+ T cell clonotypes by expansion. After around ten days of culture, CD4+ T cells were isolated with the EasySep CD4+ T cell isolation kit. PCR-confirmed SARS-CoV-2 infection had occurred in convalescent patients between March and December 2020, before the Alpha, Beta and Delta variants emerged in the United States.

The sequenced sample was CD4+ T cells from PBMCs cultured with a peptide pool, obtained before COVID-19 vaccination. These receptors were obtained from a human donor who had a prior SARS-CoV-2 infection.

The CDR3 bases are TGTGCCAGTACCATTCAAGGCTCCCCTAATTCACCCCTCCACTTT. This codes for CASTIQGSPNSPLHF. This chain joins TRBV19 and TRBJ1-6; D remains ambiguous. This CDR3 is 15 amino acids long. The germline V gene encodes CDR1 LNHDA and CDR2 SQIVND (reference sequence). Trimming removed 7 bases at V and 6 bases at J, with 16 bases between. Looking up the rest from reference TRBV19 and TRBJ1-6 gives the full variable domain: DGGITQSPKYLFRKEGQNVTLSCEQNLNHDAMYWYRQDPGQGLRLIYYSQIVNDFQKGDIAEGYSVSREKKESFPLTVTSAQKNPTAFYLCASTIQGSPNSPLHFGNGTRLTVT.

This clone appeared once. The CDR3: CASSLGQGMYNEQFF. The CDR3 DNA is TGTGCCAGCAGCTTGGGGCAGGGTATGTACAATGAGCAGTTCTTC. The rearrangement uses TRBV5-5 and TRBJ2-1, with TRBD1 as a possible D gene (5 bases). V dropped 0 bases and J dropped 4 bases, with 11 bases sitting between them. The length of the CDR3 is 15 residues. Per the germline V gene, CDR1 is SGHKS and CDR2 is YYEKEE (reference sequence).

The chain combines TRBV5-1 with TRBJ1-4, with D possibly matching TRBD1 (5 bases). The CDR3 has 15 residues. V gave up 3 bases and J gave up 7 bases, with 16 bases separating them. Germline V gives CDR1 SGHRS, CDR2 YFSETQ. CDR3 coding DNA: TGCGCCAGCAGCTCCAACCCTGCCGGGGGTGAAAAACTGTTTTTT. Amino acids: CASSSNPAGGEKLFF.

The chain joins TRBV2 to TRBJ1-1, with D unclear. Germline values: CDR1 SNHLY, CDR2 FYNNEI. V lost 7 bases to trimming and J lost 0 bases, with 9 bases between them. The CDR3 has 13 amino acids. This chain's CDR3 is CASMGEVNTEAFF. Written as DNA, the CDR3 is TGTGCCAGCATGGGTGAAGTGAACACTGAAGCTTTCTTT.

The genes are TRBV24-1 and TRBJ2-3; D ambiguous. Germline CDR1 reads KGHDR; CDR2 reads SFDVKD. The CDR3 is 14 residues long. V shed 6 bases and J shed 6 bases, with 15 bases lying between them. CDR3 loop: CATSPADGRDTQYF. The CDR3 region has the DNA TGTGCCACCAGTCCCGCCGATGGCAGGGATACGCAGTATTTT.

This clone was found a few times. This chain uses TRBV9 with TRBJ1-3, with TRBD1 as a possible D gene (6 bases). V lost 1 base and J 2 bases, leaving 10 bases between the germline ends. Germline V gives CDR1 SGDLS, CDR2 YYNGEE. This CDR3 comprises 15 residues. CDR3 amino acids: CASSVQQGTGNTIYF. DNA for the CDR3: TGTGCCAGCAGCGTACAACAGGGTACTGGAAACACCATATATTTT.

In its sample, this clone was seen a few times. The chain carries TRBV7-3 and TRBJ2-3; 7 bases are a match to TRBD2. CDR3 length: 14 amino acids. Germline V gene sequence: CDR1 SGHTA, CDR2 FQGTGA. Trimming cost V 5 bases and J 1 base; bases outside gene matches: 3. CDR3 nucleotides: TGTGCCAGCAGCCCTCTAGCGGGCACAGATACGCAGTATTTT. Translating it yields CASSPLAGTDTQYF.

The table lists this clone with a count of one. The J gene is TRBJ2-5, the V gene TRBV11-1, with 12 bases fitting TRBD2. The CDR3 sequence is 16 residues long. CDR1 and CDR2 (germline): SGHAT, FQDESV (reference sequence). J gave up 0 bases and V 5 bases, and 4 bases lay outside the gene matches. This CDR3 is CASSPWTSGNQETQYF. For the CDR3, the DNA is TGTGCCAGCAGCCCGTGGACTAGCGGGAACCAAGAGACCCAGTACTTC. Looking up the rest from reference TRBV11-1 and TRBJ2-5 gives the full variable domain: EAEVAQSPRYKITEKSQAVAFWCDPISGHATLYWYRQILGQGPELLVQFQDESVVDDSQLPKDRFSAERLKGVDSTLKIQPAELGDSAMYLCASSPWTSGNQETQYFGPGTRLLVL.

This rearrangement joins TRBV6-5 to TRBJ1-4, with 7 positions matching TRBD1. V lost 6 bases and J lost 8; bases outside the gene matches: 12. Germline lookup yields CDR1 MNHEY and CDR2 SVGAGI. The CDR3 is 15 amino acids. The CDR3 region is CASRGTTGRVEKLFF. In nucleotides, the CDR3 is TGTGCCAGCAGGGGGACGACAGGGCGGGTAGAAAAACTGTTTTTT.

The chain recombines TRBV3-1 (or the pseudogene TRBV3-2) with TRBJ1-1; D is perhaps TRBD1 (5 bases). V dropped 5 bases and J dropped 4 bases, with 11 bases sitting between them. CDR1 is LGHDT, CDR2 YNNKEL, per germline (reference sequence). The CDR3 consists of 13 residues. The CDR3 bases are TGTGCCAGCAGCGCGAGGGGTGTCACTGAAGCTTTCTTT. As protein: CASSARGVTEAFF.

The chain recombines TRBV5-1 with TRBJ2-7; D may match TRBD1 or TRBD2 (5 bases each). V was cut by 0 bases and J by 6 bases, with 16 bases left in between. The CDR3 is 15 residues long. Germline V gene lookup returns CDR1 SGHRS and CDR2 YFSETQ. CDR3 coding DNA: TGCGCCAGCAGCTTGGATGTGGGGAGTAGGGGCGAGCAGTACTTC. Translated: CASSLDVGSRGEQYF.

This clone was seen only once. The rearrangement uses TRBV9 and TRBJ2-2; unclear D gene. CDR1 is SGDLS, CDR2 YYNGEE, per germline. The CDR3 is 12 residues long. V was shortened by 0 bases and J by 5 bases, with 2 bases between the two germline ends. CDR3: CASSVGTGELFF. The CDR3 nucleotides read TGTGCCAGCAGCGTAGGAACCGGGGAGCTGTTTTTT. Full variable domain (outside the CDR3, taken from reference TRBV9 and TRBJ2-2): DSGVTQTPKHLITATGQRVTLRCSPRSGDLSVYWYQQSLDQGLQFLIQYYNGEERAKGNILERFSAQQFPDLHSELNLSSLELGDSALYFCASSVGTGELFFGEGSRLTVL.

Judged by abundance, this clone is medium-sized. This sequence joins TRBV12-5 and TRBJ1-6, with 8 bases matching TRBD1. This CDR3 has 15 amino acids. Germline V lookup: CDR1 LGHNT, CDR2 FRNRAP. V lost 7 bases, J lost 7 bases, and 9 bases stayed unmatched. CDR3 sequence reads: CASAFGQGINSPLHF. The CDR3 DNA follows: TGTGCTAGTGCCTTCGGACAGGGAATAAATTCACCCCTCCACTTT.

V is TRBV5-4 and J is TRBJ1-2; TRBD1 agrees at 8 bases. The germline V gene has CDR1 SGHNT and CDR2 YYREEE (reference sequence). The CDR3 totals 12 residues. J gave up 8 bases and V 4 bases, and 4 bases lay outside the gene matches. CDR3 loop: CASSIDRGGYTF. The CDR3 DNA reads TGTGCCAGCAGCATAGACAGGGGCGGCTACACCTTC. The whole variable domain, filled in from reference TRBV5-4 and TRBJ1-2, reads ETGVTQSPTHLIKTRGQQVTLRCSSQSGHNTVSWYQQALGQGPQFIFQYYREEENGRGNFPPRFSGLQFPNYSSELNVNALELDDSALYLCASSIDRGGYTFGSGTRLTVV.

The chain links TRBV4-3 to TRBJ1-1; no firm D call. The CDR3 consists of 14 residues. V dropped 0 bases and J dropped 6 bases, with 11 bases sitting between them. Per germline, CDR1 LGHNA and CDR2 YSLEER. CDR3 sequence (DNA): TGCGCCAGCAGCCAAGATTATGGTCGGCCTGAAGCTTTCTTT. Its translation is CASSQDYGRPEAFF.

The rearrangement links TRBV27 to TRBJ2-1, with a possible D match to TRBD1 (6 bases). This CDR3 comprises 16 residues. Trimming pared 1 base from V and 6 bases from J, leaving 16 bases between. Germline V gene lookup returns CDR1 MNHEY and CDR2 SMNVEV (reference sequence). CDR3 nucleotides: TGTGCCAGCAGTTTATTAGGGGGACCATGGGGCAATGAGCAGTTCTTC. Translation: CASSLLGGPWGNEQFF.

The chain employs TRBV6-5 and TRBJ2-5, with a possible D match to TRBD1 (5 bases). V dropped 0 bases and J dropped 4 bases, with 15 bases sitting between them. Germline values: CDR1 MNHEY, CDR2 SVGAGI. The CDR3 contains 16 residues. The CDR3 DNA reads TGTGCCAGCAGTTACTCACAGGCCGTAACACCAGAGACCCAGTACTTC. Protein: CASSYSQAVTPETQYF.

The J gene is TRBJ1-2, the V gene TRBV7-2; 7 bases align to TRBD1. This CDR3 comprises 12 residues. With 5 bases clipped from V and 4 bases from J, the junction kept 1 base outside the gene matches. Per the germline V gene, CDR1 is SGHTA and CDR2 is FQGNSA. In DNA form, the CDR3 reads TGTGCCAGCAGCCGGGACAGCTATGGCTACACCTTC. Protein product: CASSRDSYGYTF.

The chain couples TRBV12-3 or TRBV12-4 to TRBJ1-5; TRBD1 matches at 7 bases. Trimming cost V 2 bases and J 7 bases; bases outside gene matches: 2. The CDR3 has 13 residues. The CDR3 reads CASSLQGGQPQHF. CDR3 bases: TGTGCCAGCAGTTTACAGGGGGGGCAGCCCCAGCATTTT.

This chain links TRBV4-1 with TRBJ2-3; TRBD2 matches 8 bases. This CDR3 has 17 residues. With V trimmed by 3 bases and J by 0 bases, 8 bases remained unmatched. Germline CDR1 and CDR2: MGHRA and YSYEKL. In DNA form, the CDR3 reads TGCGCCAGCAGCCATATGAAGGCTAGCGGGAGCACAGATACGCAGTATTTT. It codes for CASSHMKASGSTDTQYF.

This clone was observed a single time. The genes are TRBV7-9 and TRBJ1-2; the D gene is possibly TRBD1 (5 bases). Trimming stripped 7 bases from V and 4 bases from J, with 10 bases between. Germline V gene sequence: CDR1 SEHNR, CDR2 FQNEAQ (reference sequence). The CDR3 loop spans 12 amino acids. CDR3 sequence: CASNRDSYGYTF. The CDR3 nucleotides read TGTGCCAGCAACAGAGACAGCTATGGCTACACCTTC.

This clone was seen once. The rearrangement uses TRBV4-2 and TRBJ2-3, with unresolved D. Trimming stripped 1 base from V and 3 bases from J, with 8 bases between. The V gene's germline CDR1 is LGHNA and CDR2 YNFKEQ. The CDR3 spans 14 residues. The CDR3: CASSQVIRTDTQYF. CDR3 in DNA: TGTGCCAGCAGCCAAGTCATACGTACAGATACGCAGTATTTT.

This clone qualifies as medium-sized (0.01 to 0.1%). The chain carries TRBV6-6 and TRBJ2-7; 7 bases fit TRBD2. Unmatched junction bases numbered 6, after V lost 2 bases and J lost 5 bases. The CDR3 has 14 residues. CDR1 and CDR2 (germline): MNHNY, SVGAGI (reference sequence). CDR3 loop: CASSYGRESDEQYF. For the CDR3, the DNA is TGTGCCAGCAGTTACGGGAGGGAATCTGACGAGCAGTACTTC.

This clone was recorded once. This chain connects TRBV11-3 to TRBJ1-2, with D possibly matching TRBD1 (5 bases). Trimming removed 7 bases from V and 2 bases from J, with 11 bases in between. The CDR3 is 13 residues long. Germline V gene sequence: CDR1 SGHNT, CDR2 YENEEA. The CDR3 nucleotides read TGTGCCAGCACCAACAGGCCCAACTATGGCTACACCTTC. This encodes CASTNRPNYGYTF.

The chain recombines TRBV6-5 with TRBJ2-3; 9 bases match TRBD1. There are 15 residues in the CDR3. The J segment lost 3 bases and the V segment lost 6 bases, leaving 7 bases of the junction unmatched. In germline, CDR1 is MNHEY, CDR2 SVGAGI. CDR3 in DNA: TGTGCCAGCAGACCCGGACAGGGGAGAACAGATACGCAGTATTTT. Translated: CASRPGQGRTDTQYF.

This rearrangement joins TRBV5-1 to TRBJ2-7, with 9 nucleotides matching TRBD1. This CDR3 has 13 amino acids. Germline trimming cut 3 bases from V and 4 bases from J; bases unmatched to any gene: 2. Germline V gene lookup returns CDR1 SGHRS and CDR2 YFSETQ. The CDR3 region is CASSWTGDYEQYF. The CDR3 DNA follows: TGCGCCAGCAGCTGGACAGGGGATTACGAGCAGTACTTC.

This chain joins TRBV18 and TRBJ1-1; possibly TRBD1 for D (5 bases). V was clipped by 4 bases and J by 8 bases, with 17 bases between them. CDR3 size: 14 residues. Germline V gene lookup returns CDR1 KGHSH and CDR2 LQKENI. The CDR3 DNA reads TGTGCCAGCTCACAGACAGTTACCCCCAACGAAGCTTTCTTT. Residues: CASSQTVTPNEAFF. The variable domain in full, with the rest retrieved from reference TRBV18 and TRBJ1-1, is NAGVMQNPRHLVRRRGQEARLRCSPMKGHSHVYWYRQLPEEGLKFMVYLQKENIIDESGMPKERFSAEFPKEGPSILRIQQVVRGDSAAYFCASSQTVTPNEAFFGQGTRLTVV.